This TCR beta chain was captured in a study of blood T cells in healthy people across ages. Regarding the study as a whole: Older age coincided with a roughly linear decline in TCR beta diversity per million T cells.

This clonotype was seen many times. What it binds is not known. Alongside a J-beta primer mix, a sample-barcoded 5' primer served in a second PCR lasting about 7 to 12 cycles. In TCRdb, the 5' RACE reads were re-called with MiXCR into one record per CDR3 protein. The sample contains roughly 650,000 distinct CDR3 sequences, approximately 30% of which appear only once. V gave up 5 bases and J gave up 1 base; unmatched junction bases: 8. CDR1 and CDR2 (germline): DFQATT, SNEGSKA (reference sequence). The CDR3 is 15 amino acids. The TCR originated in a woman older than 75 in good health. Sequences were obtained from blood. The chain joins TRBV20-1 to TRBJ1-5, with 7 bases aligning to TRBD1. CDR3 sequence: CSARPTGQSNQPQHF. In nucleotides, the CDR3 is TGCAGTGCTCGACCGACAGGGCAGAGCAATCAGCCCCAGCATTTT.